This TCR beta chain was sequenced in a study of CD8 T cells in ankylosing spondylitis. Study conclusions and caveats: About 8 highly homologous variants made up a TCR beta motif, and this motif appeared characteristic of ankylosing spondylitis blood. A CD8+ phenotype characterized the disease-linked clones, which were relatively rare in peripheral blood. Clones linked to disease were reported to show significant enrichment in matched ankylosing spondylitis synovial fluid. Some of the motif variants had earlier been found in reactive arthritis patients' fluid and blood.

To note about this clonotype: Its antigen is currently unknown.

The CDR3 is made up of 13 amino acids. V was cut by 0 bases and J by 5 bases, with 8 bases left in between. Germline CDR1 MNHNS, CDR2 SASEGT. Quantitative 5'-RACE was performed with molecular barcodes, and it yielded the TCR beta libraries. MiXCR was run by TCRdb on the 5' RACE reads, yielding one entry per CDR3 protein. The table has fewer than 750,000 distinct CDR3 sequences, around 19% seen once; the top ten hold around 19%. The chain is built from TRBV6-1 and TRBJ2-7, with D uncertain. Input material: blood, either unsorted or a sorted T cell fraction (not recorded which). This sequence originates from a male donor with ankylosing spondylitis. The CDR3 DNA follows: TGTGCCAGCAGTGAAGCTAACAGCGACGAGCAGTACTTC. The encoded protein is CASSEANSDEQYF.